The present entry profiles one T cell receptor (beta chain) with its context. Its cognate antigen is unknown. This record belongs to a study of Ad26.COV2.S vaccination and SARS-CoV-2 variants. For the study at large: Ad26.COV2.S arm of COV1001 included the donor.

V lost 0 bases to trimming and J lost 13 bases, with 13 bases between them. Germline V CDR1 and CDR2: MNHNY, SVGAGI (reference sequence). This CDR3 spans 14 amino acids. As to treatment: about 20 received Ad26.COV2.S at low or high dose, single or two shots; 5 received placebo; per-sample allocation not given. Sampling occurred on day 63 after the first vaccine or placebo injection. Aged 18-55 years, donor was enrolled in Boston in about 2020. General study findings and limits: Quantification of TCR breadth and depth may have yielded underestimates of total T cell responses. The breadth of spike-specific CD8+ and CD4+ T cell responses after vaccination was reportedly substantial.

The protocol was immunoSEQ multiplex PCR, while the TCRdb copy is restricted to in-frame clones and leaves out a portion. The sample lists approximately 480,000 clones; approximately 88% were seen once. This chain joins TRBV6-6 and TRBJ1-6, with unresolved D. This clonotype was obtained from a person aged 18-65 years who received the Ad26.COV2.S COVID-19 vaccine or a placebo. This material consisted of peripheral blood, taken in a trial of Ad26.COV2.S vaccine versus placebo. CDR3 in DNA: TGTGCCAGCAGTTACTCAGTTGAGGGTGGCCCCCTCCACTTT. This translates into CASSYSVEGGPLHF.